This TCR beta chain originates from a study of human T cells and chemical hapten exposure (TCRdb year 2021). For the study in its entirety: For sensitization, 2% DPC in acetone was applied to a 2 cm by 2 cm area of upper inner arm skin. Libraries were combined into a pool for sequencing, and differences in TCR yield between samples came mainly from small differences in library volumes within the pool. Most of the patients in the cohort were female, and the cohort covered alopecia areata with under or over 50% scalp involvement, alopecia totalis and alopecia universalis. Patient blood was sampled pre-sensitization (week 0) and at 2, 6 and about 24 weeks after DPC sensitization. Throughout the study period of 20 to 25 weeks, patients also received therapeutic DPC doses to the scalp every week. Twenty-nine alopecia patients provided blood for TCR sequencing at one to four time points (pre-sensitization, 2, 6 and 24 weeks). Patch testing was performed on the upper back with Finn chambers containing 0.01% DPC, and the patch tests were scored after 6 days according to International Contact Dermatitis Research Group standards. In alopecia patients, the study followed how the peripheral blood TCR repertoire changed in vivo over primary and secondary sensitization to diphenylcyclopropenone (DPC), a hapten. The full study reports these points: After repeated subsampling, changes were observed in the strength of the expansion versus patch-test correlation and in the threshold at which the correlation became significant. Significantly more large CDR3 similarity clusters were formed by expanded TCRs than by pre-sensitization or healthy control sets, consistent with antigen-driven responses. DPC sensitization did not change the number of TCRs with a frequency above 1 in 1000, and there was no evidence of changes in global repertoire structure. Patch test score was positively correlated with the number of PT1 expanded TCRs, with significance at thresholds 8, 16 and 32 but not at 4. Because all patients had alopecia, a presumed autoimmune disease, the immune response of the patients might differ from that of healthy individuals.

The library was prepared using RACE. The instrument was a NextSeq 500. Library preparation attached unique molecular identifiers to individual cDNA molecules for quantitative, reproducible TCR counting. From each blood RNA sample, both TCR alpha and TCR beta chains were sequenced. In the paper's pipeline: A median of approximately 96,000 TCRs per sample was observed, with a range of about 20,000 to 690,600. The Decombinator software suite was used to annotate V, J and CDR3 in the TCR reads. To make PS versus PT1 abundance plots, every sample was subsampled to the same number of TCRs (28,000). TCRs were defined as expanded if absent before sensitization and observed at least eight times at the 2-week time point. TCRdb itself trimmed the public reads at Q25 with fastp, ran MiXCR and retained productive beta chains. Rows are combined by CDR3 protein, so each entry shows the most common genes and DNA. The V and J calls follow TCRdb's processing rather than the paper's. In this sample the table shows tens of thousands of distinct CDR3 sequences, roughly a tenth of which occur a single time. Jointly, the top ten make up roughly 2.4% of the sample.

In the case of this clonotype: There is no known antigen for this receptor. No qualities accompany the bases; no much larger clone lies one base away.

Taken with the paper, the label for time point translates to: patch test 1, 2 weeks after DPC sensitization. The meaning of the sample's treatment or condition label: therapeutic diphenylcyclopropenone sensitization with weekly scalp DPC. Blood at each patch-test visit was drawn before the patch test was applied. Patients were eligible if aged 18 to 70, diagnosed with alopecia and judged suitable for DPC therapy, and pregnant patients were excluded. Total RNA was extracted from unfractionated whole blood collected in Tempus Blood RNA tubes. Germline trimming: 4 bases from V, 0 bases from J; junction bases outside gene matches: 5. The germline V gene (reference sequence) sets CDR1 to LNHDA and CDR2 to SQIVND. From cysteine to phenylalanine, the CDR3 is 17 amino acids long. Left in the record is the CDR3 DNA by itself, 51 bases read in frame from the first base.

The receptor chain draws on TRBV19 and TRBJ2-6, with 8 bases in between that match TRBD1. The clonotype was recovered from a man aged 40-50 years with alopecia areata. Some clones in this sample may be carry-over from other donors' samples. This specimen was whole blood, taken in connection with sensitization to the hapten diphenylcyclopropenone (DPC). The nucleotides read TGTGCCAGTAGTAGAATCCAGGGGGCCTCTGGGGCCAACGTCCTGACTTTC. Its product reads: CASSRIQGASGANVLTF. Supplemented by the reference TRBV19 and TRBJ2-6 proteins around the CDR3, the complete variable domain is DGGITQSPKYLFRKEGQNVTLSCEQNLNHDAMYWYRQDPGQGLRLIYYSQIVNDFQKGDIAEGYSVSREKKESFPLTVTSAQKNPTAFYLCASSRIQGASGANVLTFGAGSRLTVL.